This T cell receptor beta chain emerged from a study of cytomegalovirus exposure and HLA in healthy donors. At the level of the study: The 110 or so validation repertoires were produced on the same platform as the 670 or so repertoires of the first cohort. This was reported in a later analysis. Overall study results and limits: CMV antigen specificity was confirmed in vitro for three CMV-associated chains. Rarity held for most TCR sequences, but there were some public TCRs that occurred in many donors. With high specificity and sensitivity, the classifier reportedly diagnosed cytomegalovirus status.

CDR1 is SGHDT and CDR2 is YYEEEE in the germline V gene. The CDR3 totals 13 residues. Trimming pared 2 bases from V and 5 bases from J, leaving 7 bases between. The repertoire was sequenced with immunoSEQ multiplex PCR; TCRdb's copy has only in-frame clones and lacks some. Altogether 130,000 to 150,000 clones are present, around 85% being singletons, with the ten largest covering roughly 3%. As to this clone: What it recognizes is unknown.

This clonotype originated in a man younger than 35 in good health and CMV-seronegative. Input material: PBMCs. The V call is TRBV5-6, the J call TRBJ1-4; D is uncertain. The CDR3 nucleotides read TGTGCCAGCAGCTTCCGGGAGAATGAAAAACTGTTTTTT. Translating it yields CASSFRENEKLFF.